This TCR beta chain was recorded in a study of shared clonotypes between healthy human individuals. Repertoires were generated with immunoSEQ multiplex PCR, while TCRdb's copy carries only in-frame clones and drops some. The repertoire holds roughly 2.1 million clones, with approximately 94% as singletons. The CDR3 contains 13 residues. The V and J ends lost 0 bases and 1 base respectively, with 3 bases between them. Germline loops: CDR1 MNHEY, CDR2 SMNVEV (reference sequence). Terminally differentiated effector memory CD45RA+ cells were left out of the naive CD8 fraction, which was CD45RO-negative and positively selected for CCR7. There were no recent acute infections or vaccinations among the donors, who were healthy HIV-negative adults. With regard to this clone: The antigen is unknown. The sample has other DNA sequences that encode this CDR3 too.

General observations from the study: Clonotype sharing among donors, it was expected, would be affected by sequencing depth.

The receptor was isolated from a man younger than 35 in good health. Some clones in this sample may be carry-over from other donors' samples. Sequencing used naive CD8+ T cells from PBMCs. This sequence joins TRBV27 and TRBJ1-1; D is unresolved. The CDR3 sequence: CASSLSKNTEAFF. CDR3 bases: TGTGCCAGCAGTTTATCGAAGAACACTGAAGCTTTCTTT.